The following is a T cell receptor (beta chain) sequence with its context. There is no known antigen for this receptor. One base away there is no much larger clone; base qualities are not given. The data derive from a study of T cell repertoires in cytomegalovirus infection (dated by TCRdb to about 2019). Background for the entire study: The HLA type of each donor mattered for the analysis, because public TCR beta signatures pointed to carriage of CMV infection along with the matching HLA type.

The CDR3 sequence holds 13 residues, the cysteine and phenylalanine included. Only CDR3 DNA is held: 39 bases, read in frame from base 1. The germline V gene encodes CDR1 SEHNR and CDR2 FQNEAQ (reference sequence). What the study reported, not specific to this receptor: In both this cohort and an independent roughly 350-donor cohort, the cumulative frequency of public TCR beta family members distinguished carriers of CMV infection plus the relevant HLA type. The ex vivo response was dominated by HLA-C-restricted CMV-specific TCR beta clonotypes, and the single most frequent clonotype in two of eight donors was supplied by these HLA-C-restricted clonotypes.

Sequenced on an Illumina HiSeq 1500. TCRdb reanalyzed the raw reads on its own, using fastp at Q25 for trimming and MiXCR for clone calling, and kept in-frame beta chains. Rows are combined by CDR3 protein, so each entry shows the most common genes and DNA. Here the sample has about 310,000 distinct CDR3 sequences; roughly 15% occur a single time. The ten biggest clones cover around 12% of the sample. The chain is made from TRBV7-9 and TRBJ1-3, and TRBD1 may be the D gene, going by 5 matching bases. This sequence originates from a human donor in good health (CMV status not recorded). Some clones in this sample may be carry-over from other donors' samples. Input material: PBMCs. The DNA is TGTGCGTGGCGGGGGACCTCTGGAAACACCATATATTTT. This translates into CAWRGTSGNTIYF.